A selection of T cell receptor beta chains follows, all from one sample in a study of sequential checkpoint blockade in melanoma. Generated by immunoSEQ multiplex PCR, the TCRdb table keeps only in-frame clones and is missing some. The data show fewer than 50,000 clones, with roughly 84% seen just once and under 15% held by the top ten. The specimen was CD8+ T cells sorted from blood (inferred from file names), collected from a patient given nivolumab and ipilimumab in sequence. These receptors all come from a human donor with melanoma. The CDR3 runs from the conserved cysteine through the conserved F or W. The D gene is left open where the match is weak. Size is omitted from some rows. Given values are once, few, many or a class for expanded clones.

NA,NA,TRBV27,TRBJ2-1,CASSRGRDEQFF,TGTGCCAGCAGTAGGGGTAGGGATGAGCAGTTCTTC
NA,TRBD2,TRBV30,TRBJ2-5,CAWRAGGIETQYF,TGTGCCTGGAGGGCGGGAGGGATAGAGACCCAGTACTTC
NA,NA,TRBV19,TRBJ1-1,CASREQAYTEAFF,TGTGCCAGTAGGGAACAGGCTTACACTGAAGCTTTCTTT
NA,NA,TRBV2,TRBJ1-3,CASSQGSGNTIYF,TGTGCCAGCAGTCAGGGTTCTGGAAACACCATATATTTT
NA,TRBD1,TRBV7-9,TRBJ1-1,CASSAQGRTEAFF,TGTGCCAGCAGCGCACAGGGGCGGACTGAAGCTTTCTTT
NA,NA,TRBV19,TRBJ1-5,CASSMRGSGQPQHF,TGTGCCAGTAGTATGCGAGGGAGCGGTCAGCCCCAGCATTTT
NA,TRBD2,TRBV5-1,TRBJ2-5,CASSSASGETQYF,TGCGCCAGCAGCTCCGCTAGCGGAGAGACCCAGTACTTC
NA,TRBD1,TRBV4-1,TRBJ1-2,CASSLGTGGYGYTF,TGCGCCAGCAGCCTAGGGACAGGGGGGTATGGCTACACCTTC
NA,NA,TRBV7-9,TRBJ1-2,CASSLAGQGNYGYTF,TGTGCCAGCAGCTTAGCTGGGCAGGGGAACTATGGCTACACCTTC
NA,TRBD1,TRBV28,TRBJ2-7,CASDFGGDRVSYEQYF,TGTGCCAGCGACTTCGGAGGGGACAGGGTCTCCTACGAGCAGTACTTC
NA,TRBD1,TRBV5-1,TRBJ1-3,CASSLDRGSGNTIYF,TGCGCCAGCAGCTTGGACAGGGGAAGTGGAAACACCATATATTTT
NA,TRBD1,TRBV28,TRBJ2-3,CASSLYQGATTDTQYF,TGTGCCAGCAGTTTATATCAGGGGGCGACCACAGATACGCAGTATTTT
NA,TRBD2,TRBV14,TRBJ2-5,CASSQDPGTRRETQYF,TGTGCCAGCAGCCAAGACCCCGGGACTAGGAGGGAGACCCAGTACTTC
NA,NA,TRBV15,TRBJ2-5,CATSRGPGTRETQYF,TGTGCCACCAGCAGGGGGCCAGGGACTCGGGAGACCCAGTACTTC
NA,TRBD1,TRBV9,TRBJ2-2,CASSVDGQAENTGELFF,TGTGCCAGCAGCGTAGACGGACAGGCTGAGAACACCGGGGAGCTGTTTTTT
once,NA,TRBV9,TRBJ2-7,CASSVGARGYEQYF,TGTGCCAGCAGCGTAGGGGCCAGGGGCTACGAGCAGTACTTC
NA,TRBD1,TRBV7-8,TRBJ2-2,CASQAPDRVGTGELFF,TGTGCCAGCCAAGCACCGGACAGGGTCGGCACCGGGGAGCTGTTTTTT
once,TRBD2,TRBV9,TRBJ2-1,CASSPDGGASGPYNEQFF,TGTGCCAGCAGCCCCGACGGAGGGGCTAGCGGGCCCTACAATGAGCAGTTCTTC
NA,TRBD1,TRBV30,TRBJ2-7,CAWGIQGENSYEQYF,TGTGCCTGGGGTATCCAGGGGGAGAACTCCTACGAGCAGTACTTC
few,NA,TRBV19,TRBJ1-3,CASSTWEWDGNTIYF,TGTGCCAGTAGTACCTGGGAGTGGGATGGAAACACCATATATTTT
NA,NA,TRBV7-2,TRBJ2-7,CASSLVWQGLSEQYF,TGTGCCAGCAGCTTAGTATGGCAGGGTTTAAGCGAGCAGTACTTC
few,TRBD2,TRBV9,TRBJ2-3,CASSRPKREVTDTQYF,TGTGCCAGCAGCCGACCAAAGCGGGAGGTCACAGATACGCAGTATTTT
NA,NA,TRBV7-9,TRBJ1-1,CASSSQLRRAFF,TGTGCCAGCAGCTCCCAGTTGAGGAGAGCTTTCTTT
NA,NA,TRBV4-2,TRBJ2-1,CASSQVIGGEQFF,TGTGCCAGCAGCCAAGTTATTGGCGGTGAGCAGTTCTTC
NA,TRBD1,TRBV9,TRBJ2-1,CASSATGNVDEQFF,TGTGCCAGCAGCGCGACAGGGAATGTCGATGAGCAGTTCTTC
NA,TRBD1,TRBV19,TRBJ1-2,CASSRPGQNYGYTF,TGTGCCAGTAGCCGACCGGGACAGAACTATGGCTACACCTTC
NA,NA,TRBV4-1,TRBJ2-3,CASSHPRGLTTSTDTQYF,TGCGCCAGCAGCCACCCCAGGGGACTAACCACTAGCACAGATACGCAGTATTTT
NA,TRBD2,TRBV7-9,TRBJ2-2,CASSPTSGRAAGELFF,TGTGCCAGCAGCCCAACTAGCGGGAGGGCCGCCGGGGAGCTGTTTTTT
NA,NA,TRBV9,TRBJ2-3,CASSDFVSAADTQYF,TGTGCCAGCAGCGATTTTGTCTCGGCGGCAGATACGCAGTATTTT
NA,TRBD2,TRBV2,TRBJ2-5,CASSEGGRAGETQYF,TGTGCCAGCAGTGAAGGAGGGAGGGCCGGAGAGACCCAGTACTTC
NA,TRBD2,TRBV7-8,TRBJ2-2,CASSLTRLAGITGELFF,TGTGCCAGCAGCCTCACCCGGCTAGCGGGGATCACCGGGGAGCTGTTTTTT
NA,NA,TRBV12-5,TRBJ1-1,CASGLMDLNTEAFF,TGTGCTAGTGGTTTGATGGACTTGAACACTGAAGCTTTCTTT
NA,TRBD1,TRBV7-3,TRBJ2-5,CASSRDRGETQYF,TGTGCCAGCAGCCGGGACAGGGGAGAGACCCAGTACTTC
NA,TRBD1,TRBV5-8,TRBJ2-4,CASSLQGALLAKNIQYF,TGTGCCAGCAGCTTACAGGGGGCTCTGCTAGCCAAAAACATTCAGTACTTC
NA,NA,TRBV27,TRBJ1-1,CASRGEGAEAFF,TGTGCCAGCAGGGGGGAGGGGGCTGAAGCTTTCTTT
NA,TRBD1,TRBV4-1,TRBJ2-5,CASSLRRPGQGVGETQYF,TGCGCCAGCAGCCTTAGAAGGCCGGGACAGGGGGTGGGAGAGACCCAGTACTTC
NA,NA,TRBV21-1,TRBJ1-2,CASSKADRGYGYTF,TGTGCCAGCAGCAAAGCTGACAGGGGCTATGGCTACACCTTC
NA,NA,TRBV5-6,TRBJ1-3,CASSPIGERVTGNTIYF,TGTGCCAGCAGCCCTATCGGGGAAAGGGTGACTGGAAACACCATATATTTT
NA,NA,TRBV7-8,TRBJ1-5,CASSLVWGDQPQHF,TGTGCCAGCAGCTTAGTATGGGGGGATCAGCCCCAGCATTTT
NA,NA,TRBV19,TRBJ1-3,CASTSIGGAQHGNTIYF,TGTGCCAGTACATCAATCGGGGGGGCGCAACATGGAAACACCATATATTTT
few,NA,TRBV7-9,TRBJ1-5,CASSSGDQPQHF,TGTGCCAGCAGCTCAGGGGATCAGCCCCAGCATTTT
NA,TRBD1,TRBV7-9,TRBJ2-7,CASSLALGTVLNEQYF,TGTGCCAGCAGCTTAGCCCTGGGGACAGTTCTCAACGAGCAGTACTTC
NA,TRBD1,TRBV7-6,TRBJ2-5,CASSPGTGGQETQYF,TGTGCCAGCAGCCCTGGGACAGGGGGACAAGAGACCCAGTACTTC
NA,NA,TRBV19,TRBJ1-1,CASSIFSAGENTEAFF,TGTGCCAGTAGTATCTTCTCGGCAGGGGAGAACACTGAAGCTTTCTTT
NA,TRBD2,TRBV5-1,TRBJ2-3,CASSSPGLAMLGTDTQYF,TGCGCCAGCAGTTCACCGGGACTAGCGATGCTCGGCACAGATACGCAGTATTTT
NA,NA,TRBV6-1,TRBJ1-1,CASSEGGGLTEAFF,TGTGCCAGCAGTGAAGGGGGGGGACTCACTGAAGCTTTCTTT
medium-sized,NA,TRBV7-6,TRBJ2-5,CASTLFQVGETQYF,TGTGCCAGCACTCTATTCCAGGTTGGAGAGACCCAGTACTTC
NA,NA,TRBV7-8,TRBJ2-7,CASSLGWTVPYEQYF,TGTGCCAGCAGCTTAGGCTGGACTGTTCCCTACGAGCAGTACTTC
NA,NA,TRBV11-2,TRBJ2-7,CASSLGLGRYEQYF,TGTGCCAGCAGCTTAGGGCTTGGCCGCTACGAGCAGTACTTC
NA,TRBD2,TRBV9,TRBJ2-7,CASSVAGGSSYEQYF,TGTGCCAGCAGCGTAGCGGGAGGCAGCTCCTACGAGCAGTACTTC
NA,TRBD2,TRBV9,TRBJ2-1,CASSPSGLAGGVGEQFF,TGTGCCAGCAGCCCGTCGGGACTAGCTGGGGGGGTGGGTGAGCAGTTCTTC
NA,NA,TRBV28,TRBJ2-7,CASSSYRVPPIYEQYF,TGTGCCAGCAGTTCCTACAGGGTCCCCCCAATCTACGAGCAGTACTTC
NA,NA,TRBV6-5,TRBJ2-7,CASSYSAGIEQYF,TGTGCCAGCAGTTACTCGGCGGGCATCGAGCAGTACTTC